This T cell receptor beta chain emerged from a study of blood T cell repertoires in COVID-19. The repertoire was sequenced with immunoSEQ multiplex PCR; TCRdb's copy has only in-frame clones and lacks some. Counted here are under 40,000 clones, 80% occurring once; the ten biggest clones make up around an eighth. This CDR3 is built from 14 residues. Germline CDR1 reads MNHEY; CDR2 reads SVGEGT. V lost 6 bases and J lost 9, with 18 bases in between. The chain carries TRBV6-2 or TRBV6-3 and TRBJ2-1; perhaps TRBD1 as D (5 bases). The specimen sequenced was peripheral blood. The origin of this receptor is a woman in her 70s with acute or convalescent COVID-19. CDR3 bases: TGTGCCAGCAGCCGACAGTTGCTCACGGGTGAGCAGTTCTTC. This gives the protein CASSRQLLTGEQFF.